The 23 T cell receptor beta chains listed next were all sequenced from one sample in a study of blood T cell repertoires in COVID-19. Libraries were prepared by immunoSEQ multiplex PCR; TCRdb keeps only in-frame clonotypes and omits some of them. The data show 85,000 to 120,000 clones, 71% seen once. Sequences were obtained from peripheral blood. The receptors were sampled from a human donor with acute or convalescent COVID-19. The donor label of this sample is uncertain.

J is TRBJ1-2 and V is TRBV6-5, with no clear D. Trimming pared 6 bases from V and 4 bases from J, leaving 18 bases between. This CDR3 has 15 amino acids. The germline V gene encodes CDR1 MNHEY and CDR2 SVGAGI. The CDR3 is CASRSPGLLSYGYTF. CDR3 DNA sequence: TGTGCCAGCAGAAGCCCGGGGTTACTAAGCTATGGCTACACCTTC.

The rearrangement joins TRBV5-8 to TRBJ1-2; the D gene is possibly TRBD1 (5 bases). Germline CDR1 SGHTS, CDR2 YDEGEE. Trimming took off 7 bases at V and 5 bases at J, with 18 bases between the two ends. The CDR3 has 14 amino acids. The CDR3 reads CASLSGGEIYGYTF. The CDR3 coding sequence is TGTGCCAGCCTGTCCGGGGGGGAAATTTATGGCTACACCTTC.

V is TRBV3-1 (or the pseudogene TRBV3-2) and J is TRBJ2-2, with 9 bases lining up with TRBD1. Trimming took 1 base from V and 4 from J; bases not matched to a gene: 4. In germline, CDR1 is LGHDT, CDR2 YNNKEL (reference sequence). CDR3 length: 16 amino acids. The CDR3 coding sequence is TGTGCCAGCAGCCAAGCACCGGGACAGGGCACCGGGGAGCTGTTTTTT. Translating it yields CASSQAPGQGTGELFF.

For the CDR3, the DNA is TGTGCCAGCAGCTTCGGGGGGTACCCTCAGCCCCAGCATTTT. As protein: CASSFGGYPQPQHF. The V and J genes are TRBV7-2 and TRBJ1-5, with D perhaps matching TRBD1 (5 bases). The germline gives CDR1 SGHTA, CDR2 FQGNSA. CDR3 length equals 14 residues. V was shortened by 3 bases and J by 6 bases, with 12 bases between the two germline ends.

This chain links TRBV25-1 with TRBJ2-3; a weak D match, TRBD2 (6 bases). This CDR3 comprises 13 residues. The germline V gene encodes CDR1 MGHDK and CDR2 SYGVNS. The germline V and J ends were trimmed by 6 bases and 2 bases, with 9 bases remaining between them. Here the CDR3 DNA reads TGTGCCAGCAGGCGGGACTTCACAGATACGCAGTATTTT. Its translation is CASRRDFTDTQYF.

The rearrangement links TRBV7-8 to TRBJ1-5; no reliable D call. V lost 4 bases, J lost 7 bases, and 17 bases lay in between. Germline V CDR1 and CDR2: SGHVS, FQNEAQ. This CDR3 contains 15 residues. This CDR3 reads CASSSAAFVGQPQHF. CDR3 bases: TGTGCCAGCAGCTCCGCCGCCTTTGTGGGCCAGCCCCAGCATTTT.

Of note for this clone: Other DNA sequences within the sample encode an identical CDR3. This chain uses TRBV3-1 (or the pseudogene TRBV3-2) with TRBJ2-2; D is unclear. Germline assignment: CDR1 LGHDT and CDR2 YNNKEL (reference sequence). Trimming shortened V by 3 bases and J by 2 bases, and 4 bases separated the two germline ends. There are 13 residues in the CDR3. In nucleotides, the CDR3 is TGTGCCAGCAGCCATCTCAACACCGGGGAGCTGTTTTTT. Its protein product is CASSHLNTGELFF.

This clone has only a few counts. DNA for the CDR3: TGTGCCTGGAGCGGGGCAGGGGGGCCTGGCTACACCTTC. Translating it yields CAWSGAGGPGYTF. The genes are TRBV30 and TRBJ1-2, with 7 bases lining up with TRBD1. CDR1 GTSNPN and CDR2 SVGIG come from the germline V gene (reference sequence). V gave up 3 bases and J gave up 7 bases; unmatched junction bases: 8. This CDR3 has 13 amino acids.

This chain joins TRBV24-1 and TRBJ2-7, with D tentatively TRBD2 (6 bases). V was cut by 3 bases and J by 4 bases, with 15 bases left in between. CDR3 length: 15 amino acids. Germline V gene data show CDR1 as KGHDR and CDR2 as SFDVKD. CDR3 sequence: CATSDPARGSYEQYF. In nucleotides, the CDR3 is TGTGCCACCAGTGATCCGGCCCGGGGGTCGTACGAGCAGTACTTC.

J is TRBJ2-1 and V is TRBV28; 8 bases fit TRBD1. The V gene end was trimmed by 4 bases and the J gene end by 3 bases; junction bases not matched to a gene: 8. This CDR3 is 16 amino acids long. CDR1 MDHEN and CDR2 SYDVKM come from the germline V gene. The CDR3 DNA reads TGTGCCAGCAGTTACAGGACAGGGCGATACTACAATGAGCAGTTCTTC. Its translation: CASSYRTGRYYNEQFF.

V gene TRBV7-8 combines with J gene TRBJ1-1; 12 bases map to TRBD1. Germline V gene data show CDR1 as SGHVS and CDR2 as FQNEAQ. With V trimmed by 4 bases and J by 10 bases, 7 bases remained unmatched. CDR3 size: 14 residues. DNA of the CDR3: TGTGCCAGCAGCTCTCCGGGACAGGGGGCGCGAGCTTTCTTT. It encodes CASSSPGQGARAFF.

The V call is TRBV7-9, the J call TRBJ2-3; 8 bases fit TRBD2. Per germline, CDR1 SEHNR and CDR2 FQNEAQ (reference sequence). The CDR3 is 16 residues long. The V and J ends lost 4 bases and 1 base, in that order; junction bases with no gene match: 7. The CDR3 DNA sequence: TGTGCCAGCAGCTCCGGACTAGCCCGTGGCACAGATACGCAGTATTTT. This sequence encodes CASSSGLARGTDTQYF.

The gene calls are TRBV12-5 and TRBJ2-3; 11 positions match TRBD2. The CDR3 is made up of 17 amino acids. The germline V gene has CDR1 LGHNT and CDR2 FRNRAP. Trimming cost V 3 bases and J 1 base; bases outside gene matches: 6. The CDR3, as DNA: TGTGCTAGTGGTTTTCGCGGACTAGCGGGTCGCACAGATACGCAGTATTTT. Its translation: CASGFRGLAGRTDTQYF.

The genes are TRBV5-1 and TRBJ1-5; D gene unclear. V was pared by 0 bases and J by 5 bases, with 6 bases between. CDR3 length: 13 residues. Germline CDR1 reads SGHRS; CDR2 reads YFSETQ. CDR3 sequence reads: CASSLALDQPQHF. The CDR3 DNA is TGCGCCAGCAGCTTGGCGCTAGATCAGCCCCAGCATTTT.

The chain couples TRBV5-6 to TRBJ2-7; D is perhaps TRBD1 (6 bases). Trimming removed 1 base at V and 2 bases at J, with 13 bases between. The germline V gene has CDR1 SGHDT and CDR2 YYEEEE. The CDR3 covers 15 residues. For the CDR3, the DNA is TGTGCCAGCAGCTTGCTCAGGGACACGCCCTACGAGCAGTACGTC. It translates to CASSLLRDTPYEQYV.

This clone was recorded a few times. The chain uses TRBV12-3 or TRBV12-4 and TRBJ1-5; 7 nucleotides match TRBD1. This CDR3 comprises 13 residues. J was trimmed by 7 bases and V by 6 bases; bases with no gene match: 6. CDR3 in amino acids: CASRQGEGQPQHF. DNA of the CDR3: TGTGCCAGCAGGCAGGGGGAAGGACAGCCCCAGCATTTT.

The rearrangement uses TRBV2 and TRBJ1-6; 8 bases align to TRBD1. Looked up from germline, CDR1 is SNHLY and CDR2 is FYNNEI. V lost 3 bases, J lost 8 bases, and 9 bases stayed unmatched. This CDR3 region has 16 residues. The CDR3 nucleotides read TGTGCCAGCAGTGATTCTGGGCAGGGGGCGTATTCACCCCTCCACTTT. It is translated as CASSDSGQGAYSPLHF.

This sequence joins TRBV7-9 and TRBJ1-4, with 8 bases lining up with TRBD1. Germline lookup yields CDR1 SEHNR and CDR2 FQNEAQ (reference sequence). The CDR3 consists of 15 residues. The V gene end was trimmed by 4 bases and the J gene end by 5 bases; junction bases not matched to a gene: 6. CDR3 DNA sequence: TGTGCCAGCAGCTCGGACAGGGTGGGGAATGAAAAACTGTTTTTT. This encodes CASSSDRVGNEKLFF.

This clone was recorded a few times. The chain is built from TRBV30 and TRBJ1-4; tentatively, D is TRBD1 (6 bases). The CDR3 consists of 11 residues. Germline loops: CDR1 GTSNPN, CDR2 SVGIG (reference sequence). V was pared by 1 base and J by 12 bases, with 9 bases between. The CDR3 coding sequence is TGTGCCTGGAGTGACAGGGAAGAACTGTTTTTT. This translates into CAWSDREELFF.

Concerning this clone itself: One end of the junction varies from germline; a read error may be responsible. The J gene is TRBJ2-5, the V gene TRBV6-5; the D is unclear. The CDR3 extends over 14 amino acids. Looked up from germline, CDR1 is MNHEY and CDR2 is SVGAGI. CDR3 amino acids: CASTGEPGSHRTNF. CDR3 DNA: TGTGCCAGCACCGGAGAGCCGGGTTCTCACCGCACCAACTTC.

The chain uses TRBV5-5 and TRBJ1-4, with a tentative D call TRBD1 (5 bases). Per the germline V gene, CDR1 is SGHKS and CDR2 is YYEKEE (reference sequence). The germline V and J ends were trimmed by 2 bases and 8 bases, with 10 bases remaining between them. The CDR3 contains 13 residues. CDR3 coding DNA: TGTGCCAGCAGCTTTATAAGGGGCGAAAAACTGTTTTTT. Translated, it gives CASSFIRGEKLFF.

V usage is TRBV9 and J usage is TRBJ2-3; TRBD1 aligns across 8 bases. Germline V gives CDR1 SGDLS, CDR2 YYNGEE. V was clipped by 7 bases and J by 8 bases; unmatched bases: 12. This CDR3 comprises 14 residues. CDR3 nucleotide sequence: TGTGCCAGCGGCCAGGGGGCCTCCACGGGTACGCAGTATTTT. It is translated as CASGQGASTGTQYF.

This clone was found a few times. The V and J genes are TRBV9 and TRBJ2-3, with D possibly being TRBD2 (6 bases). CDR1 is SGDLS, CDR2 YYNGEE, per germline. The CDR3 consists of 16 residues. V lost 0 bases to trimming and J lost 2 bases, with 13 bases between them. The CDR3 DNA follows: TGTGCCAGCAGCGTAGGAGTTAGCGGCTACACAGATACGCAGTATTTT. Residues: CASSVGVSGYTDTQYF.